Sequencing of this T cell receptor beta chain was carried out in a study of early T cells in non-severe SARS-CoV-2 infection. This CDR3 is built from 16 residues. V shed 4 bases and J 5 bases; nucleotides not matched to a gene: 4. Germline V gene sequence: CDR1 SGHDN, CDR2 FVKESK. Individual cDNA molecules received unique molecular identifiers during library preparation. TCRdb recomputed calls from the 5' RACE reads with MiXCR, one row per CDR3 protein. Among some 30,000 distinct CDR3 sequences listed, approximately 4.2% were seen once. This clonotype showed up many times. This chain links TRBV14 with TRBJ2-2; 13 positions match TRBD2. This clonotype originated in an adult who was a healthcare worker with PCR-confirmed SARS-CoV-2 infection or an uninfected control (not recorded which). Sequencing was performed on whole blood. The CDR3 nucleotides are TGTGCCAGCAGCCTTGGACTAGCGGGAGTGACCGGGGAGCTGTTTTTT. It translates to CASSLGLAGVTGELFF.